A single sample gave rise to the 14 T cell receptor beta chains below, sequenced in a study of blood T cell repertoires in COVID-19. Assay used: immunoSEQ multiplex PCR; TCRdb lists only in-frame clones, some missing. Found here are roughly 270,000 clones, around 80% of them singletons; the top ten hold 5%. Sequenced material: PBMCs or T cells enriched from blood (not recorded which). These receptor sequences come from a man aged 40-49 years who had been exposed to COVID-19.

This clone has ten or more counts. The V and J genes are TRBV10-3 and TRBJ2-2; 9 bases fit TRBD2. Germline assignment: CDR1 ENHRY and CDR2 SYGVKD. This CDR3 spans 14 amino acids. V was clipped by 9 bases and J by 6 bases; unmatched bases: 8. The CDR3 is CAITSAGGAGELFF. The CDR3 nucleotides are TGTGCCATTACCTCCGCGGGAGGGGCCGGGGAGCTGTTTTTT.

The table lists this clone with a few counts. V gene TRBV25-1 combines with J gene TRBJ1-4; no clear D gene. V lost 5 bases and J lost 6, with 10 bases in between. CDR3 length: 13 amino acids. The germline V gene has CDR1 MGHDK and CDR2 SYGVNS. In DNA form, the CDR3 reads TGTGCCAGCAGTCGCAGGATTTATGAAAAACTGTTTTTT. It is translated as CASSRRIYEKLFF.

This chain links TRBV5-4 with TRBJ2-5; a possible D gene is TRBD2 (6 bases). The CDR3 runs to 17 residues. CDR1 is SGHNT and CDR2 is YYREEE in the germline V gene (reference sequence). Trimming cost V 1 base and J 1 base, with 17 bases left between them. The CDR3 reads CASSLRGSGRVQETQYF. For the CDR3, the DNA is TGTGCCAGCAGCTTGCGGGGGAGCGGCAGAGTCCAAGAGACCCAGTACTTC.

The J gene is TRBJ1-5, the V gene TRBV18; D not certain. The CDR3 contains 11 residues. V was clipped by 0 bases and J by 15 bases, with 9 bases between them. Germline V gives CDR1 KGHSH, CDR2 LQKENI. The CDR3 DNA follows: TGTGCCAGCTCACCACCGGCAGATCGGCATTTT. Its protein is CASSPPADRHF.

The V and J genes are TRBV11-1 and TRBJ1-1; 7 bases map to TRBD1. The CDR3 is made up of 14 amino acids. Germline trimming cut 5 bases from V and 5 bases from J; bases unmatched to any gene: 8. Germline CDR1 and CDR2: SGHAT and FQDESV (reference sequence). The CDR3: CASSPDREGTEAFF. The CDR3 DNA sequence: TGTGCCAGCAGCCCTGACAGGGAAGGAACTGAAGCTTTCTTT.

On this clone itself: The same CDR3 can be traced to other DNA sequences in this sample. The rearrangement links TRBV9 to TRBJ2-1; no definite D call. V was clipped by 0 bases and J by 1 base, with 8 bases between them. The CDR3 consists of 15 residues. Per the germline V gene, CDR1 is SGDLS and CDR2 is YYNGEE. CDR3 protein: CASSVDLSSYNEQFF. CDR3 coding DNA: TGTGCCAGCAGCGTAGACCTCAGTTCCTACAATGAGCAGTTCTTC.

The chain has TRBV28 and TRBJ1-2; 9 positions match TRBD1. This CDR3 is built from 13 residues. Per germline, CDR1 MDHEN and CDR2 SYDVKM. Trimming took 5 bases from V and 6 from J; bases not matched to a gene: 4. The DNA for the CDR3 is TGTGCCAGCAGTGAGACAGGGGGGGATGGCTACACCTTC. Translation: CASSETGGDGYTF.

V usage is TRBV7-9 and J usage is TRBJ2-1; 7 nucleotides match TRBD2. Looked up from germline, CDR1 is SEHNR and CDR2 is FQNEAQ (reference sequence). J gave up 4 bases and V 5 bases, and 11 bases lay outside the gene matches. CDR3 length: 16 residues. CDR3 sequence (DNA): TGTGCCAGCAGCCCTGGGGGGGGTGGACCGTACAATGAGCAGTTCTTC. It codes for CASSPGGGGPYNEQFF.

This chain joins TRBV6-5 and TRBJ2-7; 9 nucleotides match TRBD1. There are 15 residues in the CDR3. The J segment lost 1 base and the V segment lost 6 bases, leaving 7 bases of the junction unmatched. Germline loops: CDR1 MNHEY, CDR2 SVGAGI. CDR3 loop: CASSPRQGGSYEQYF. The CDR3 DNA reads TGTGCCAGCAGCCCGAGACAGGGGGGGTCCTACGAGCAGTACTTC.

DNA of the CDR3: TGCGCCAGCAGGGTCAGGCTTGATGAAAAACTGTTTTTT. As protein: CASRVRLDEKLFF. The chain uses TRBV5-1 and TRBJ1-4; D not certain. V was shortened by 5 bases and J by 6 bases, with 11 bases between the two germline ends. In germline, CDR1 is SGHRS, CDR2 YFSETQ. The CDR3 is made up of 13 amino acids.

V and J are TRBV6-5 and TRBJ1-4; D not certain. The CDR3 contains 11 residues. V lost 11 bases, J lost 4 bases, and 8 bases lay in between. Germline V gene sequence: CDR1 MNHEY, CDR2 SVGAGI. The CDR3 coding sequence is TGTGCCGTGGGGAGTAATGAAAAACTGTTTTTT. Protein: CAVGSNEKLFF.

The chain combines TRBV18 with TRBJ1-3; unclear D gene. The V end was cut by 5 bases, the J end by 0 bases, with 5 bases between. The CDR3 covers 13 residues. Germline CDR1 reads KGHSH; CDR2 reads LQKENI. The CDR3 loop reads CASSSYSGNTIYF. In DNA, the CDR3 is TGTGCCAGCTCATCGTACTCTGGAAACACCATATATTTT.

The CDR3 loop is CASSSQGFDGYTF. The CDR3 DNA is TGTGCCAGCAGCTCCCAGGGGTTTGATGGCTACACCTTC. The chain recombines TRBV7-3 with TRBJ1-2, with D maybe TRBD1 (6 bases). The V end was cut by 4 bases, the J end by 6 bases, with 12 bases between. The CDR3 has 13 amino acids. Germline V gene sequence: CDR1 SGHTA, CDR2 FQGTGA.

The chain joins TRBV7-2 to TRBJ2-2; TRBD2 might be the D (6 bases). V was cut by 0 bases and J by 7 bases, with 21 bases left in between. Germline V CDR1 and CDR2: SGHTA, FQGNSA. The CDR3 is 18 residues long. In DNA form, the CDR3 reads TGTGCCAGCAGCTTAGCGAGGAGAGCGGGCCCTACGATCGGGGAGCTGTTTTTT. This sequence encodes CASSLARRAGPTIGELFF.